A single sample is the source of the 10 T cell receptor beta chains below, sequenced in a study of PD-1 blockade in classical Hodgkin lymphoma. After autologous stem cell transplantation all patients relapsed, and prior brentuximab vedotin exposure differed between cohorts. TCRdb keeps only in-frame clones here, not all; method: immunoSEQ multiplex PCR. The sample shows about 90,000 clones, around 90% of them seen only once. The input for sequencing was peripheral blood mononuclear cells (PBMCs), taken before the second cycle of nivolumab. The receptors were gathered from a human donor with classical Hodgkin lymphoma.

The count of this clone is one. The chain is built from TRBV2 and TRBJ2-7; D is perhaps TRBD1 (6 bases). Germline loops: CDR1 SNHLY, CDR2 FYNNEI. The CDR3 has 17 amino acids. The V and J ends lost 0 bases and 2 bases respectively, with 17 bases between them. The CDR3 bases are TGTGCCAGCAGTGAAGCGTTTCAGGGGCTAAGGGCCTACGAGCAGTACTTC. Translating it yields CASSEAFQGLRAYEQYF.

CDR3 DNA: TGTGCCAGCTCACCACCACTAGCGGGAAAAGATACGCAGTATTTT. It encodes CASSPPLAGKDTQYF. This sequence joins TRBV18 and TRBJ2-3; TRBD2 matches at 10 bases. Trimming took 0 bases from V and 5 from J; bases not matched to a gene: 2. Germline V gene sequence: CDR1 KGHSH, CDR2 LQKENI. CDR3 length equals 15 residues.

V is TRBV11-2 and J is TRBJ2-1, with 7 bases aligning to TRBD1. The CDR3 totals 16 residues. Germline V gene sequence: CDR1 SGHAT, CDR2 FQNNGV. V was clipped by 3 bases and J by 5 bases; unmatched bases: 10. The chain's CDR3 is CASSLFSGQRNNEQFF. The DNA for the CDR3 is TGTGCCAGCAGCTTGTTTTCGGGACAGAGAAACAATGAGCAGTTCTTC.

This chain joins TRBV7-6 and TRBJ1-6, with no clear D. Trimming pared 2 bases from V and 10 bases from J, leaving 12 bases between. The CDR3 spans 14 residues. Germline V gives CDR1 SGHVS, CDR2 FNYEAQ. DNA of the CDR3: TGTGCCAGCAGCTTATCGGGAGTCAGCTCACCCCTCCACTTT. Amino acid sequence: CASSLSGVSSPLHF.

V usage is TRBV6-6 and J usage is TRBJ2-1; no clear D gene. V lost 0 bases and J 0 bases, leaving 6 bases between the germline ends. The CDR3 sequence is 15 residues long. Germline assignment: CDR1 MNHNY and CDR2 SVGAGI (reference sequence). The CDR3 reads CASSYSPSSYNEQFF. CDR3 in DNA: TGTGCCAGCAGTTACTCCCCGAGCTCCTACAATGAGCAGTTCTTC.

This clone showed up just a few times. The rearrangement links TRBV4-1 to TRBJ2-3, with D possibly matching TRBD1 (6 bases). The V and J ends lost 1 base and 1 base respectively, with 15 bases between them. The CDR3 length is 17 residues. Germline-derived CDR1 and CDR2 are MGHRA and YSYEKL. CDR3 region: CASSQGSLTGRTDTQYF. CDR3 coding DNA: TGCGCCAGCAGCCAAGGGAGCCTGACAGGTCGCACAGATACGCAGTATTTT.

The chain carries TRBV9 and TRBJ1-2; D ambiguous. The CDR3 sequence is 16 residues long. The V gene lost 4 bases and the J gene lost 4 bases, with 20 bases spanning the gap. CDR1 and CDR2 from the germline V gene are SGDLS and YYNGEE. The CDR3 DNA follows: TGTGCCAGCAGCCCCGAAGAGGCGCAAAGAAGCTATGGCTACACCTTC. Its translation is CASSPEEAQRSYGYTF.

This clone was counted a single time. The CDR3 nucleotides are TGTGCCAGCAGCTTATACCCGACGGAGGGGGAGCAGTACTTC. Translation: CASSLYPTEGEQYF. The chain combines TRBV7-3 with TRBJ2-7; possibly TRBD2 for D (6 bases). The germline V gene has CDR1 SGHTA and CDR2 FQGTGA. V shed 2 bases and J shed 7 bases, with 15 bases lying between them. The CDR3 sequence is 14 residues long.

This chain joins TRBV7-3 and TRBJ1-2; 8 bases are shared with TRBD1. CDR3 length: 13 residues. Trimming removed 1 base from V and 10 bases from J; junction bases left unmatched: 5. The germline V gene has CDR1 SGHTA and CDR2 FQGTGA. CDR3 nucleotides: TGTGCCAGCAGCTTAAGGGGACAGGTAAACTACACCTTC. Residues: CASSLRGQVNYTF.

This rearrangement joins TRBV28 to TRBJ1-2, with 10 positions matching TRBD1. The trim removed 2 bases at V and 0 bases at J, leaving 15 bases unmatched. CDR3 length equals 20 residues. From germline, CDR1 is MDHEN and CDR2 SYDVKM. The CDR3 spells CASSLIPHQDRGVSNYGYTF. The CDR3 DNA follows: TGTGCCAGCAGTTTAATCCCCCACCAGGACAGGGGGGTTTCTAACTATGGCTACACCTTC.